The 9 T cell receptor beta chains below come from one sample, sequenced in a study of T cell changes during pregnancy in multiple sclerosis. The assay was immunoSEQ multiplex PCR, and TCRdb's table has in-frame clones only and misses some. Here the sample spans almost 50,000 clones, 94% being singletons. The specimen was CD4+ T cells from peripheral blood mononuclear cells, collected in the third trimester of pregnancy. All receptors derive from a female donor with multiple sclerosis, enrolled in a pregnancy study.

The rearrangement links TRBV10-3 to TRBJ1-3; TRBD1 matches at 7 bases. The ends lost 3 bases at V and 3 bases at J; junction bases unmatched: 8. Germline V gene lookup returns CDR1 ENHRY and CDR2 SYGVKD. CDR3 length: 16 residues. The CDR3 reads CAISDRGGWFGNTIYF. The CDR3, as DNA: TGTGCCATCAGTGATCGAGGGGGCTGGTTTGGAAACACCATATATTTT.

The chain combines TRBV7-9 with TRBJ2-1, with 7 nucleotides matching TRBD1. The V segment lost 4 bases and the J segment 7 bases; nucleotides outside the gene matches: 7. The germline V gene encodes CDR1 SEHNR and CDR2 FQNEAQ (reference sequence). The CDR3 has 14 residues. The CDR3 sequence is CASSSRTGGNEQFF. In DNA form, the CDR3 reads TGTGCCAGCAGCTCCCGGACAGGCGGGAATGAGCAGTTCTTC.

V and J are TRBV19 and TRBJ1-2, with D tentatively TRBD1 (6 bases). Germline CDR1 is LNHDA and CDR2 is SQIVND (reference sequence). V was clipped by 3 bases and J by 8 bases, with 19 bases between them. The CDR3 runs to 15 residues. This CDR3 is CASSINDRSVEGYTF. The CDR3 DNA reads as TGTGCCAGTAGTATTAACGACAGGTCTGTGGAGGGCTACACCTTC.

The rearrangement links TRBV28 to TRBJ1-6; D is undetermined. Trimming stripped 3 bases from V and 9 bases from J, with 21 bases between. In germline, CDR1 is MDHEN, CDR2 SYDVKM. CDR3 length: 17 amino acids. In nucleotides, the CDR3 is TGTGCCAGCAGTTTGTCCGGGGTTTCGGGGTTTGTTTCACCCCTCCACTTT. Amino acids: CASSLSGVSGFVSPLHF.

The gene calls are TRBV2 and TRBJ1-5; possible D gene TRBD1, 6 bases. Germline loops: CDR1 SNHLY, CDR2 FYNNEI. The CDR3 loop spans 15 amino acids. Trimming removed 7 bases from V and 7 bases from J, with 20 bases in between. The CDR3 loop reads CASTSGRGAGQPQHF. CDR3 DNA: TGTGCCAGCACCTCCGGGCGGGGGGCAGGCCAGCCCCAGCATTTT.

This sequence joins TRBV4-1 and TRBJ1-6; TRBD1 aligns across 7 bases. This CDR3 has 18 residues. With 3 bases clipped from V and 6 bases from J, the junction kept 14 bases outside the gene matches. Germline CDR1 MGHRA, CDR2 YSYEKL. Written as DNA, the CDR3 is TGCGCCAGCAGCCAGAGACTGAACCAGGGGGTGGGTAATTCACCCCTCCACTTT. Protein sequence: CASSQRLNQGVGNSPLHF.

This chain links TRBV7-2 with TRBJ1-5, with D perhaps TRBD1 (6 bases). Trimming removed 2 bases at V and 7 bases at J, with 21 bases between. The CDR3 consists of 17 residues. Germline assignment: CDR1 SGHTA and CDR2 FQGNSA. The CDR3 region is CASSLSGVGQRGQPQHF. As DNA, the CDR3 is TGTGCCAGCAGCTTAAGCGGGGTGGGACAAAGAGGGCAGCCCCAGCATTTT.

The J gene is TRBJ2-7, the V gene TRBV5-1; D not resolved. CDR3 length: 16 residues. Trimming took 4 bases from V and 0 from J, leaving 17 bases between them. The germline gives CDR1 SGHRS, CDR2 YFSETQ. The CDR3 nucleotides are TGCGCCAGCAGCCCCGTGGCAGGATCGAGCTCCTACGAGCAGTACTTC. Residues: CASSPVAGSSSYEQYF.

The chain uses TRBV6-5 and TRBJ2-1; 7 bases are a match to TRBD2. J gave up 9 bases and V 10 bases, and 9 bases lay outside the gene matches. Germline-derived CDR1 and CDR2 are MNHEY and SVGAGI. The CDR3 is made up of 12 amino acids. The CDR3 is CAIGLVGGEQFF. The DNA for the CDR3 is TGTGCCATAGGACTAGTAGGCGGTGAGCAGTTCTTC.